Shown below are 5 T cell receptor beta chains from a single sample sequenced in a study of cytomegalovirus exposure and HLA in healthy donors. The PCR contained 60 Vbeta and 13 Jbeta primers. Sequencing was performed with immunoSEQ multiplex PCR; in TCRdb, only in-frame clones are kept and a portion is missing. The repertoire consists of some 130,000 clones, with roughly four fifths occurring once and the leading ten covering less than 7%. The sample consisted of PBMCs. The receptors here all came from a woman aged 45-59 years in good health and CMV-seropositive.

The CDR3 bases are TGTGCCAGCAGCTTGGCCGGGGGTCAGCCCCAGCATTTT. Protein sequence: CASSLAGGQPQHF. The chain combines TRBV5-6 with TRBJ1-5; D perhaps matches TRBD1 (5 bases). Germline V gives CDR1 SGHDT, CDR2 YYEEEE. Trimming took 0 bases from V and 6 from J, leaving 7 bases between them. This CDR3 is built from 13 residues.

This clone was recorded only once. V is TRBV7-8 and J is TRBJ2-7; possibly TRBD1 for D (6 bases). Deletions cut 4 bases from V and 4 bases from J, with 8 bases between. This CDR3 is 12 amino acids long. From germline, CDR1 is SGHVS and CDR2 FQNEAQ. CDR3 region: CASSSGQYEQYF. The DNA of the CDR3 is TGTGCCAGCAGCTCAGGACAGTACGAGCAGTACTTC.

This chain joins TRBV2 and TRBJ1-5; 10 nucleotides agree with TRBD1. The germline V gene encodes CDR1 SNHLY and CDR2 FYNNEI. The CDR3 consists of 14 residues. V dropped 4 bases and J dropped 5; count of bases not matched to a gene: 2. The CDR3: CASSGGQGDQPQHF. CDR3 in DNA: TGTGCCAGCAGTGGTGGACAGGGGGATCAGCCCCAGCATTTT. The entire variable domain, with the rest obtained from reference TRBV2 and TRBJ1-5, is as follows: EPEVTQTPSHQVTQMGQEVILRCVPISNHLYFYWYRQILGQKVEFLVSFYNNEISEKSEIFDDQFSVERPDGSNFTLKIRSTKLEDSAMYFCASSGGQGDQPQHFGDGTRLSIL.

This clone showed up just once. V usage is TRBV5-1 and J usage is TRBJ1-4, with 9 bases that match TRBD1. The CDR3 sequence is 13 residues long. V trimming: 4 bases; J trimming: 7 bases; junction bases outside the gene matches: 2. Germline values: CDR1 SGHRS, CDR2 YFSETQ. Here the CDR3 reads CASSRGQGEKLFF. The CDR3 region has the DNA TGCGCCAGCAGCCGGGGACAGGGTGAAAAACTGTTTTTT. Looking up the rest from reference TRBV5-1 and TRBJ1-4 gives the full variable domain: KAGVTQTPRYLIKTRGQQVTLSCSPISGHRSVSWYQQTPGQGLQFLFEYFSETQRNKGNFPGRFSGRQFSNSRSEMNVSTLELGDSALYLCASSRGQGEKLFFGSGTQLSVL.

The chain combines TRBV27 with TRBJ1-1; no reliable D call. This CDR3 is 14 amino acids long. From germline, CDR1 is MNHEY and CDR2 SMNVEV (reference sequence). Trimming took off 2 bases at V and 4 bases at J, with 11 bases between the two ends. CDR3: CASSLVAGSTEAFF. Here the CDR3 DNA reads TGTGCCAGCAGTTTAGTAGCTGGCAGCACTGAAGCTTTCTTT.